These 5 T cell receptor beta chains share one sample of origin, sequenced in a study of monozygotic twins with inflammatory bowel disease. No DNA is given; TCRdb re-called the 5' RACE reads and lists each CDR3 protein once. Here the sample table reports 420,000 or so distinct CDR3 sequences. The sequenced material came from blood. Source of these receptors: a human donor with ulcerative colitis or Crohn's disease, or a healthy co-twin of an affected twin (not recorded which).

The V and J genes are TRBV19 and TRBJ2-4; TCRdb reports TRBD1, a call that lacks DNA to check it against. Germline-derived CDR1 and CDR2 are LNHDA and SQIVND (reference sequence). The CDR3 is 18 amino acids. This CDR3 reads CASSIIPGSKLAKNIQYF.

The chain joins TRBV4-2 to TRBJ2-2; checking the TCRdb D call of TRBD1 is not possible without DNA. Germline V lookup: CDR1 LGHNA, CDR2 YNFKEQ. This CDR3 contains 17 residues. CDR3 sequence: CASSQDLRDRVSGELFF.

Here the CDR3 reads CASTHPGPSVDEQFF. The chain employs TRBV7-9 and TRBJ2-1; the TCRdb call, TRBD1, lacks DNA for checking. The CDR3 is 15 amino acids. CDR1 is SEHNR, CDR2 FQNEAQ, per germline (reference sequence).

The chain is built from TRBV19 and TRBJ1-3. Germline CDR1 is LNHDA and CDR2 is SQIVND (reference sequence). The CDR3 runs 13 residues. The CDR3: CASIGSSGNTIYF.

The chain couples TRBV20-1 to TRBJ2-3; without DNA, the TCRdb call of TRBD2 cannot be checked. CDR1 and CDR2 (germline): DFQATT, SNEGSKA (reference sequence). The CDR3 runs 15 residues. This CDR3 is CSANLAGGPADTQYF.